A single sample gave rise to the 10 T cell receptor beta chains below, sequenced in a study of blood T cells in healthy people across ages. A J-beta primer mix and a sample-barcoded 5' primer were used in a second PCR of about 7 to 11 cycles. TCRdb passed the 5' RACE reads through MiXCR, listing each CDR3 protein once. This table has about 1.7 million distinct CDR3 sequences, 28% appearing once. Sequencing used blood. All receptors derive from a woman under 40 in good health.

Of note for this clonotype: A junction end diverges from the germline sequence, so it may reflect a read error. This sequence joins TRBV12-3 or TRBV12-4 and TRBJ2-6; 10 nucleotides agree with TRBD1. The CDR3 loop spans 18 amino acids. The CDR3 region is CASSPWTGGGSGTNVLTF. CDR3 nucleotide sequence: TGTGCCAGCAGTCCTTGGACAGGGGGAGGCTCTGGGACCAACGTCCTGACTTTC.

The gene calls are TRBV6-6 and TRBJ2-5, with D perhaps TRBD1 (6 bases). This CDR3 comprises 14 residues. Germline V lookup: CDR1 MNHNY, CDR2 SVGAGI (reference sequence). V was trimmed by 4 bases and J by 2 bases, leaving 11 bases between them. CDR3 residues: CASSSLGQQETQYF. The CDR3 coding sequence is TGTGCCAGCAGTTCACTTGGACAGCAAGAGACCCAGTACTTC.

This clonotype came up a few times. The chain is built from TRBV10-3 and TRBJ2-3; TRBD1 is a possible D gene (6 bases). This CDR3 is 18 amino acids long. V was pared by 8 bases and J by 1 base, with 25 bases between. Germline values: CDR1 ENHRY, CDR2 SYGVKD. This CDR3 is CAIGGVQGISVGTDTQYF. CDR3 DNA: TGTGCCATCGGGGGTGTACAGGGAATATCTGTCGGCACAGATACGCAGTATTTT.

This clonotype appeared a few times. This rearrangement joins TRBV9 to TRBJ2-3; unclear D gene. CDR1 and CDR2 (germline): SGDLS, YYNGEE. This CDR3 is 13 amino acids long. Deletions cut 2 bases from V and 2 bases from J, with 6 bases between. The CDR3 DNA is TGTGCCAGCAGCGTTAGTCCCACAGATACGCAGTATTTT. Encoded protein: CASSVSPTDTQYF.

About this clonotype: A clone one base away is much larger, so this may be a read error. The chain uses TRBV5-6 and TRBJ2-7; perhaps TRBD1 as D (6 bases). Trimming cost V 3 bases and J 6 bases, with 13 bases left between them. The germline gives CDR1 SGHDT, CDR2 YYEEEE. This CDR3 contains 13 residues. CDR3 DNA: TGTGCCAGCAGCTGGGACACCGCCTGCGAGCAGTACTTC. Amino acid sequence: CASSWDTACEQYF.

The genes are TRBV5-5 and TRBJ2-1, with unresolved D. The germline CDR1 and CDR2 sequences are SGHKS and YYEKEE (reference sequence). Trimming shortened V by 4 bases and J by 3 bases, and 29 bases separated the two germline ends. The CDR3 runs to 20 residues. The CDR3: CASSRSSGREYIPFYNEQFF. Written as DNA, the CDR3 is TGTGCCAGCAGCCGGTCGTCGGGTAGGGAATATATCCCCTTCTACAATGAGCAGTTCTTC. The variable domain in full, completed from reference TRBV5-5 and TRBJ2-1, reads DAGVTQSPTHLIKTRGQQVTLRCSPISGHKSVSWYQQVLGQGPQFIFQYYEKEERGRGNFPDRFSARQFPNYSSELNVNALLLGDSALYLCASSRSSGREYIPFYNEQFFGPGTRLTVL.

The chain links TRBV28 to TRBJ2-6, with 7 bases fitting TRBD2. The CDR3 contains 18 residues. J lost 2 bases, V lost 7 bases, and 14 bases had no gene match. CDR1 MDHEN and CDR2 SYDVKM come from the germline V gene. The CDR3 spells CASTTPTGGGTGANVLTF. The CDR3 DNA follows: TGTGCCAGCACCACCCCCACTGGCGGGGGAACTGGGGCCAACGTCCTGACTTTC.

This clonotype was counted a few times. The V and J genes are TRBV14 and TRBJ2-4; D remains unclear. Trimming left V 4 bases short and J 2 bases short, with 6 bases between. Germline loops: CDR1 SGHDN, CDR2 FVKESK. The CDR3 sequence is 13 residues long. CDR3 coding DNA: TGTGCCAGCAGCCGATACCCCAAAAACATTCAGTACTTC. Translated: CASSRYPKNIQYF.

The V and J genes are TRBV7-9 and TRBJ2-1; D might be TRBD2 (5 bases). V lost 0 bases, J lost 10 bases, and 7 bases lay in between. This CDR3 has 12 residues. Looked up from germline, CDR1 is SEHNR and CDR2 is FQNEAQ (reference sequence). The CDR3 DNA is TGTGCCAGCAGCTTAGCGCGAGGGGAGCAGTTCTTC. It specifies CASSLARGEQFF. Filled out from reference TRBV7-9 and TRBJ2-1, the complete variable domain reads DTGVSQNPRHKITKRGQNVTFRCDPISEHNRLYWYRQTLGQGPEFLTYFQNEAQLEKSRLLSDRFSAERPKGSFSTLEIQRTEQGDSAMYLCASSLARGEQFFGPGTRLTVL.

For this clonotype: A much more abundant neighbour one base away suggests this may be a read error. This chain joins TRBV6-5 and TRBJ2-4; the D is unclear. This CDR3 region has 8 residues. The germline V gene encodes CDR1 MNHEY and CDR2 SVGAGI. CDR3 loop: CGSYERYF. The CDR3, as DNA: TGTGGGAGTTACGAGCGGTACTTC.